The rows below give T cell receptor beta chains drawn from one sample of a study of T-cell memory formation after mild COVID-19. TCRdb independently ran MiXCR on the 5' RACE reads; one entry per CDR3 protein. The sample carries around 320,000 distinct CDR3 sequences, around 28% recorded once. The sample comprised PBMCs or a T cell subset sorted from them (not recorded which). The origin of the receptors is an adult woman who had mild COVID-19 (a few samples of this study predate the infection). Cell type and time point are not known. The CDR3 runs from the conserved cysteine through the conserved F or W. The D gene is left open where the match is weak. A clone size is listed for some rows: how often the clone was seen (once, few, many), or a class if it is expanded.

TRBV6-1,NA,few,TRBJ1-1,CASRWTMNTEAFF,TGTGCCAGCAGGTGGACAATGAACACTGAAGCTTTCTTT
TRBV6-5,TRBD1,NA,TRBJ2-2,CASGDRVGELFF,TGTGCCAGCGGTGACAGGGTCGGGGAGCTGTTTTTT
TRBV20-1,TRBD2,few,TRBJ2-1,CSASGSSGFSVSYNEQFF,TGCAGTGCTAGTGGGTCTAGCGGGTTCTCTGTATCCTACAATGAGCAGTTCTTC
TRBV10-3,TRBD1,few,TRBJ2-7,CAISTGQGQGNYEQYF,TGTGCCATCAGTACGGGACAGGGTCAGGGGAACTACGAGCAGTACTTC
TRBV12-3/TRBV12-4,NA,NA,TRBJ1-1,CASSPGGGGEAFF,TGTGCCAGCAGCCCAGGCGGGGGGGGTGAAGCTTTCTTT
TRBV6-1,NA,once,TRBJ2-7,CASSEAHNYSYEQYF,TGTGCCAGCAGTGAAGCGCATAACTATTCCTACGAGCAGTACTTC
TRBV7-2,TRBD1,NA,TRBJ1-2,CASSSQGYYGYTF,TGTGCCAGCAGCTCACAGGGGTACTATGGCTACACCTTC
TRBV12-3/TRBV12-4,NA,NA,TRBJ2-3,CASNQDVQDTQYF,TGTGCCAGCAACCAGGACGTGCAGGATACGCAGTATTTT
TRBV7-2,NA,NA,TRBJ2-5,CASSVRGAQYF,TGTGCCAGCAGCGTTCGGGGCGCCCAGTACTTC
TRBV2,NA,NA,TRBJ2-3,CASSTKPDRPDTDTQYF,TGTGCCAGCAGTACAAAACCCGACAGACCCGACACAGATACGCAGTATTTT
TRBV5-5,TRBD2,few,TRBJ2-1,CASSLAWVAGTYNEQFF,TGTGCCAGCAGCTTGGCGTGGGTAGCGGGGACTTACAATGAGCAGTTCTTC
TRBV15,NA,few,TRBJ1-2,CATSRAPVRLPDYTF,TGTGCCACCAGCAGAGCACCCGTCCGATTGCCGGACTACACCTTC
TRBV5-1,NA,few,TRBJ2-1,CASRPATGSYNEQFF,TGCGCCAGCAGGCCGGCGACCGGGAGTTACAATGAGCAGTTCTTC
TRBV5-1,NA,few,TRBJ1-2,CASSDGGGYNGYTF,TGCGCCAGCAGCGACGGAGGTGGGTACAATGGCTACACCTTC
TRBV10-2,TRBD2,NA,TRBJ2-1,CASSQPGLYNEQFF,TGCGCCAGCAGCCAACCGGGACTATACAATGAGCAGTTCTTC
TRBV6-5,NA,few,TRBJ2-6,CASSYSIGSSGANVLTF,TGTGCCAGCAGTTACTCGATAGGTTCCTCTGGGGCCAACGTCCTGACTTTC
TRBV6-5,TRBD2,NA,TRBJ2-1,CASSWGRAGNEQFF,TGTGCCAGCAGTTGGGGGAGGGCCGGCAATGAGCAGTTCTTC
TRBV4-2,NA,NA,TRBJ2-7,CASSQDWEWLASSSDEQYF,TGTGCCAGCAGCCAAGATTGGGAATGGCTAGCCTCATCCAGCGACGAGCAGTACTTC
TRBV5-1,NA,NA,TRBJ2-7,CASSLSGGESYEQYF,TGCGCCAGCAGCTTGTCGGGCGGGGAGTCCTACGAGCAGTACTTC
TRBV4-3,NA,NA,TRBJ2-7,CASSQDYGGGPYEQYF,TGCGCCAGCAGCCAAGATTATGGGGGAGGCCCCTACGAGCAGTACTTC
TRBV10-3,TRBD1,NA,TRBJ2-7,CAISEPGQSYEQYF,TGTGCCATCAGTGAGCCGGGACAGAGCTACGAGCAGTACTTC
TRBV7-2,NA,NA,TRBJ1-6,CASSRIEGSPLHF,TGTGCCAGCAGTCGAATAGAGGGTTCACCCCTCCACTTT
TRBV25-1,NA,NA,TRBJ2-1,CASRTSSYNEQFF,TGTGCCAGCAGGACCAGCTCCTACAATGAGCAGTTCTTC
TRBV7-2,NA,NA,TRBJ2-1,CASSLVAASSYNEQFF,TGTGCCAGCAGCTTAGTAGCGGCCAGCTCCTACAATGAGCAGTTCTTC
TRBV7-6,TRBD1,few,TRBJ1-1,CASSLTGGLNTEAFF,TGTGCCAGCAGCCTGACAGGGGGGCTTAACACTGAAGCTTTCTTT
TRBV7-3,NA,many,TRBJ2-3,CASSLGGPSTDTQYF,TGTGCCAGCAGCTTAGGCGGGCCAAGCACAGATACGCAGTATTTT
TRBV5-6,NA,NA,TRBJ1-1,CASSLAVTEAFF,TGTGCCAGCAGCTTGGCAGTGACTGAAGCTTTCTTT
TRBV5-5,NA,few,TRBJ2-2,CASSSPGGTGELFF,TGTGCCAGCAGCTCTCCTGGGGGCACCGGGGAGCTGTTTTTT